One sample yielded the 6 T cell receptor beta chains listed below, sequenced in a study of shared clonotypes between healthy human individuals. Profiled with immunoSEQ multiplex PCR; TCRdb holds only in-frame clones, not every one. The profile shows roughly 640,000 clones, over 65% of them singletons. The sample consisted of memory CD4+ T cells sorted from blood. The subset: CD45RA-negative fraction. The source is a woman in her twenties or thirties in good health.

The rearrangement joins TRBV28 to TRBJ2-1; 11 bases align to TRBD2. The CDR3 is made up of 16 amino acids. The trim removed 6 bases at V and 9 bases at J, leaving 13 bases unmatched. Germline V gene data show CDR1 as MDHEN and CDR2 as SYDVKM. In nucleotides, the CDR3 is TGTGCCAGCAGGCCAACCGGGACTAGCGGCATTTTTGAGCAGTTCTTC. This gives the protein CASRPTGTSGIFEQFF.

The chain joins TRBV6-1 to TRBJ1-5; D perhaps matches TRBD1 (5 bases). The length of the CDR3 is 14 residues. From germline, CDR1 is MNHNS and CDR2 SASEGT. The V end lost 2 bases, the J end lost 5 bases, and 10 bases lay between the germline ends. CDR3 sequence (DNA): TGTGCCAGCAGTGAATCGACAGTCTATCAGCCCCAGCATTTT. Protein product: CASSESTVYQPQHF.

The rearrangement uses TRBV7-6 and TRBJ2-7, with 11 bases that match TRBD2. The germline CDR1 and CDR2 sequences are SGHVS and FNYEAQ. This CDR3 is 17 amino acids long. V trimming: 5 bases; J trimming: 2 bases; junction bases outside the gene matches: 11. Written as DNA, the CDR3 is TGTGCCAGCAGCCCACGTATGGGACTAGCGGAGGCCTACGAGCAGTACTTC. Its translation is CASSPRMGLAEAYEQYF.

The chain joins TRBV6-5 to TRBJ1-1; a possible D gene is TRBD1 (6 bases). Between the trimmed V and J ends, which lost 0 bases and 5 bases, there was a span of 13 bases. This CDR3 has 15 residues. The germline V gene encodes CDR1 MNHEY and CDR2 SVGAGI. In DNA form, the CDR3 reads TGTGCCAGCAGTTACTCTTTGGGGGGCGCGACTGAAGCTTTCTTT. Protein sequence: CASSYSLGGATEAFF.

This CDR3 reads CASSEALGGQGRGYTF. The CDR3 nucleotides are TGTGCCAGCAGTGAAGCGCTTGGGGGACAGGGGCGCGGCTACACCTTC. The chain links TRBV6-1 to TRBJ1-2; 10 bases line up with TRBD1. The CDR3 contains 16 residues. CDR1 is MNHNS, CDR2 SASEGT, per germline. With 0 bases clipped from V and 8 bases from J, the junction kept 9 bases outside the gene matches.

This clone was observed a handful of times. V gene TRBV6-1 combines with J gene TRBJ2-7, with 8 bases fitting TRBD1. CDR3 length: 16 residues. Losses at the gene ends were 4 bases for V and 2 bases for J; bases not matched to a gene: 10. Looked up from germline, CDR1 is MNHNS and CDR2 is SASEGT. The CDR3 region is CASSVEDRARPYEQYF. DNA for the CDR3: TGTGCCAGCAGTGTCGAGGACAGGGCCCGACCCTACGAGCAGTACTTC.